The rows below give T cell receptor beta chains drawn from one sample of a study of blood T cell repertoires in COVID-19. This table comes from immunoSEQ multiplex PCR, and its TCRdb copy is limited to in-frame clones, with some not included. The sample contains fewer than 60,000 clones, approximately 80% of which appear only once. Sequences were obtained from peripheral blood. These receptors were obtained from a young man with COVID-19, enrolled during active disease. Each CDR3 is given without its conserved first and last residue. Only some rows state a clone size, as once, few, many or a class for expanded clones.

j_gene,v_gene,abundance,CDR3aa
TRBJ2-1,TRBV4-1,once,ASSQEGAGYNEQF
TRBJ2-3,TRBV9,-,ASSVVSGRPDTQY
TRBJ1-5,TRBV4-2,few,ASSQDLGRQGDQPQH
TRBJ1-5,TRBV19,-,ASSIAPGFNQPQH
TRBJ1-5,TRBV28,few,ASNFLTENLDVPQH
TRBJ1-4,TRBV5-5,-,ASSPGQGSEKLF
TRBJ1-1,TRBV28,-,ASSLQTGEAF
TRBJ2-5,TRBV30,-,AWAPTSGSGETQY
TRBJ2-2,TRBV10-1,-,ASGSIAGELF
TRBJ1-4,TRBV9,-,ASSVDPGAAGGEKLF
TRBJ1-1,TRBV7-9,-,ASSARGTGWDTEAF
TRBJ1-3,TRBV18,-,ASSPTNTAHRVSGNTIY
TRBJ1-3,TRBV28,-,ASSYHRGSGNTIY
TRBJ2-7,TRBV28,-,ASSTSYEQY
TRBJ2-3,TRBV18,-,ASSPWDSSGTDTQY
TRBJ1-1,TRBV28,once,ASTTLNTEAF
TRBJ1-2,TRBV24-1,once,ATSDSAGGYT
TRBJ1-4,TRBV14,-,ASSQRYGTRNEKLF
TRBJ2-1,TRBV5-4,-,ASSLGETGGF
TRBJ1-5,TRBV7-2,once,ASSSGHRNQPQH
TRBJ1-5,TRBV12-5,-,ASGWVGREWNQPQH
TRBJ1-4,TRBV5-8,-,ASSLAGTTFATNEKLF